What follows are 29 T cell receptor beta chains derived from one specimen sequenced in a study of cytomegalovirus exposure and HLA in healthy donors. PCR amplification relied on 60 Vbeta primers (plus 13 Jbeta primers). The data were produced by immunoSEQ multiplex PCR, yet TCRdb's version contains in-frame clones alone and is incomplete. The table has 120,000 or so clones, roughly 77% seen once. Sequencing input: PBMCs. The receptors originated from a man aged 40-50 years in good health and CMV-seronegative.

This clone was seen just once. The J gene is TRBJ1-4, the V gene TRBV30; D unclear. V was clipped by 0 bases and J by 7 bases, with 9 bases between them. This CDR3 has 13 residues. Germline CDR1 is GTSNPN and CDR2 is SVGIG (reference sequence). CDR3 in amino acids: CAWSVSGFEKLFF. CDR3 nucleotide sequence: TGTGCCTGGAGTGTATCCGGGTTTGAAAAACTGTTTTTT.

The gene calls are TRBV19 and TRBJ1-1, with 8 bases matching TRBD1. This CDR3 contains 14 residues. The germline V gene has CDR1 LNHDA and CDR2 SQIVND (reference sequence). With 5 bases clipped from V and 4 bases from J, the junction kept 6 bases outside the gene matches. CDR3 coding DNA: TGTGCCAGTAGTTATCAGGGGGCAATCACTGAAGCTTTCTTT. Translating gives CASSYQGAITEAFF.

J is TRBJ2-3 and V is TRBV11-2; 7 positions agree with TRBD2. Trimming at V came to 1 base and at J to 2 bases, leaving 9 bases not matched to a gene. From germline, CDR1 is SGHAT and CDR2 FQNNGV. This CDR3 comprises 17 residues. CDR3 loop: CASSLGVASGDTDTQYF. CDR3 sequence (DNA): TGTGCCAGCAGCTTAGGGGTGGCTAGCGGTGACACAGATACGCAGTATTTT.

The chain couples TRBV20-1 to TRBJ1-2; unclear D gene. This CDR3 is 11 amino acids long. CDR1 and CDR2 (germline): DFQATT, SNEGSKA (reference sequence). Trimming removed 5 bases from V and 6 bases from J, with 10 bases in between. CDR3 bases: TGCAGTGCTTCTCGCCCTAATGGCTACACCTTC. Its translation is CSASRPNGYTF.

J is TRBJ2-1 and V is TRBV4-2; 10 bases match TRBD2. V was clipped by 0 bases and J by 6 bases; unmatched bases: 5. This CDR3 is 16 amino acids long. CDR1 is LGHNA, CDR2 YNFKEQ, per germline. CDR3 residues: CASSQDRLAGGNEQFF. The CDR3 DNA is TGTGCCAGCAGCCAAGATAGACTAGCGGGTGGCAATGAGCAGTTCTTC.

This clone showed up just a few times. The chain combines TRBV30 with TRBJ2-7; D not certain. The CDR3 consists of 12 residues. V gave up 3 bases and J gave up 9 bases, with 15 bases separating them. Looked up from germline, CDR1 is GTSNPN and CDR2 is SVGIG (reference sequence). The CDR3 here is CAWSALVSRQYF. CDR3 nucleotide sequence: TGTGCCTGGAGCGCCTTGGTTAGCCGGCAGTACTTC.

The rearrangement uses TRBV21-1 and TRBJ1-5. TRBV21-1 is noted as a pseudogene. The CDR3 spans 19 residues. CDR3 in DNA: TGTGCCAGCAGCAAATGGCTAGGTCTCAATCCTTATAGCAATCAGCCCCAGCATTTT. Protein: CASSKWLGLNPYSNQPQHF.

The V and J genes are TRBV30 and TRBJ2-7; a possible D gene is TRBD2 (6 bases). V was clipped by 4 bases and J by 5 bases, with 12 bases between them. The CDR3 spans 12 residues. The germline V gene has CDR1 GTSNPN and CDR2 SVGIG (reference sequence). CDR3 DNA: TGTGCCTGGATGCCGGGGGTCAACGAGCAGTACTTC. Translation: CAWMPGVNEQYF.

V and J are TRBV28 and TRBJ2-3, with TRBD1 identical over 9 bases. CDR3 length equals 14 residues. In germline, CDR1 is MDHEN, CDR2 SYDVKM. V lost 8 bases to trimming and J lost 3 bases; unmatched junction nucleotides: 6. The CDR3 coding sequence is TGTGCCAGCCTTGGGGACAGGGAAACAGATACGCAGTATTTT. This codes for CASLGDRETDTQYF.

The genes are TRBV4-3 and TRBJ1-3; D perhaps matches TRBD1 (5 bases). The V gene's germline CDR1 is LGHNA and CDR2 YSLEER. The CDR3 spans 17 residues. V lost 1 base to trimming and J lost 0 bases, with 13 bases between them. The CDR3 nucleotides are TGCGCCAGCAGCCAAGCCCCACAGGTCCCCTCTGGAAACACCATATATTTT. Encoded protein: CASSQAPQVPSGNTIYF.

The table lists this clone with a few counts. The sample has other DNA sequences that encode this CDR3 too. The rearrangement uses TRBV18 and TRBJ2-3; no firm D call. Germline V lookup: CDR1 KGHSH, CDR2 LQKENI. Trimming cost V 2 bases and J 2 bases, with 2 bases left between them. This CDR3 comprises 12 residues. The CDR3 loop is CASSPYTDTQYF. For the CDR3, the DNA is TGTGCCAGCTCACCATACACAGATACGCAGTATTTT.

The rearrangement joins TRBV25-1 to TRBJ2-7; a weak D match, TRBD1 (5 bases). V was pared by 5 bases and J by 2 bases, with 22 bases between. Per germline, CDR1 MGHDK and CDR2 SYGVNS. CDR3 length equals 17 residues. The CDR3 nucleotides read TGTGCCAGCAGTATGTTCTTTTTGGAGACAGCCACCTACGAGCAGTACTTC. Encoded protein: CASSMFFLETATYEQYF.

Concerning this clone: Being one base from a much bigger clone, this may be a read error. The rearrangement links TRBV27 to TRBJ2-3; 9 positions match TRBD2. V lost 5 bases and J lost 0; bases outside the gene matches: 3. Germline CDR1 is MNHEY and CDR2 is SMNVEV (reference sequence). The CDR3 contains 15 residues. The CDR3 DNA follows: TGTGCCAGCAGTCGCACTAGCGGGAGCACAGATACGCAGTATTTT. This sequence encodes CASSRTSGSTDTQYF.

V and J are TRBV4-1 and TRBJ2-1, with TRBD2 identical over 9 bases. The CDR3 is 15 residues long. V shed 4 bases and J 3 bases; nucleotides not matched to a gene: 4. Germline assignment: CDR1 MGHRA and CDR2 YSYEKL. The CDR3 spells CASSPAGGSYNEQFF. The CDR3 DNA is TGCGCCAGCAGCCCGGCGGGGGGGAGCTACAATGAGCAGTTCTTC.

The V call is TRBV19, the J call TRBJ2-2; D unclear. CDR3 size: 15 residues. CDR1 is LNHDA, CDR2 SQIVND, per germline (reference sequence). Trimming removed 7 bases at V and 4 bases at J, with 16 bases between. CDR3: CASTPGMVSTGELFF. Written as DNA, the CDR3 is TGTGCCAGTACCCCCGGTATGGTATCCACCGGGGAGCTGTTTTTT.

The V gene is TRBV28, the J gene TRBJ2-2, with D perhaps matching TRBD2 (6 bases). CDR1 and CDR2 from the germline V gene are MDHEN and SYDVKM. This CDR3 has 17 amino acids. The V end lost 3 bases, the J end lost 2 bases, and 16 bases lay between the germline ends. CDR3 nucleotide sequence: TGTGCCAGCAGTTTGACCCCGGCTGGGACTAACACCGGGGAGCTGTTTTTT. It codes for CASSLTPAGTNTGELFF.

This chain uses TRBV9 with TRBJ1-3; 7 bases are a match to TRBD1. Germline CDR1 and CDR2: SGDLS and YYNGEE. J was trimmed by 2 bases and V by 2 bases; bases with no gene match: 4. The CDR3 runs 15 residues. CDR3 sequence: CASSVLGTAGNTIYF. The CDR3 coding sequence is TGTGCCAGCAGCGTGCTTGGGACAGCTGGAAACACCATATATTTT. The full variable domain, with the rest looked up from reference TRBV9 and TRBJ1-3, is DSGVTQTPKHLITATGQRVTLRCSPRSGDLSVYWYQQSLDQGLQFLIQYYNGEERAKGNILERFSAQQFPDLHSELNLSSLELGDSALYFCASSVLGTAGNTIYFGEGSWLTVV.

This sequence joins TRBV5-8 and TRBJ2-3; maybe TRBD1 (5 bases). CDR1 SGHTS and CDR2 YDEGEE come from the germline V gene. The length of the CDR3 is 16 residues. V gave up 0 bases and J gave up 3 bases, with 14 bases separating them. The CDR3: CASSLEGRAATDTQYF. The CDR3 nucleotides are TGTGCCAGCAGCTTGGAGGGCAGGGCAGCAACAGATACGCAGTATTTT.

This chain uses TRBV7-9 with TRBJ2-3; 12 nucleotides agree with TRBD2. The CDR3 sequence is 15 residues long. Germline CDR1 and CDR2: SEHNR and FQNEAQ (reference sequence). V gave up 1 base and J gave up 4 bases; unmatched junction bases: 0. CDR3 in DNA: TGTGCCAGCAGCTTAGGACTAGCGGGAGCAGATACGCAGTATTTT. The encoded protein is CASSLGLAGADTQYF.

Note on this clone: One end of the junction fails to match germline, which may point to a read error. Here the CDR3 DNA reads TGTTCCAGCAGCCCCTCGGTCCCCTACAATGAGCAGTTCTTC. It codes for CSSSPSVPYNEQFF. V usage is TRBV7-9 and J usage is TRBJ2-1; D is ambiguous. CDR3 length: 14 amino acids. Germline loops: CDR1 SEHNR, CDR2 FQNEAQ (reference sequence).

With regard to this clone: Germline is not matched at one junction end, which may reflect a read error. The same CDR3 is also encoded by other DNA sequences in this sample. The chain joins TRBV4-3 to TRBJ1-4; TRBD1 matches 8 bases. Germline CDR1 LGHNA, CDR2 YSLEER. The CDR3 spans 15 residues. CDR3 DNA: TGCGCCAGCAGCCACGACAGGGGAGGTATCGAAAAGCTGTTTTTT. It translates to CASSHDRGGIEKLFF.

The V call is TRBV6-5, the J call TRBJ2-1; TRBD2 agrees at 13 bases. Germline trimming cut 6 bases from V and 6 bases from J; bases unmatched to any gene: 8. Germline CDR1 and CDR2: MNHEY and SVGAGI. The CDR3 runs to 16 residues. The CDR3 region has the DNA TGTGCCAGCAGGTACCGGACTAGCGGGAGCTCCAATGAGCAGTTCTTC. Its protein is CASRYRTSGSSNEQFF.

The chain is built from TRBV27 and TRBJ1-1, with a tentative D call TRBD1 (5 bases). In germline, CDR1 is MNHEY, CDR2 SMNVEV (reference sequence). Trimming shortened V by 4 bases and J by 6 bases, and 15 bases separated the two germline ends. The CDR3 runs 14 residues. Here the CDR3 reads CASSSQTASSEAFF. CDR3 coding DNA: TGTGCCAGCAGTTCCCAGACAGCGTCTTCTGAAGCTTTCTTT.

This rearrangement joins TRBV28 to TRBJ2-5, with 9 positions matching TRBD2. The J call is in doubt because the DNA end fits TRBJ2-7 better. The CDR3 length is 16 residues. Per germline, CDR1 MDHEN and CDR2 SYDVKM. The CDR3 DNA sequence: TGTGCCAGCAGTCCCTGGGTGGCTAGCGGGACCTACGAGCAGTACTTC. It specifies CASSPWVASGTYEQYF.

This clone was observed once. The chain is built from TRBV5-4 and TRBJ1-1, with 7 bases matching TRBD1. CDR3 length: 14 amino acids. CDR1 is SGHNT and CDR2 is YYREEE in the germline V gene (reference sequence). Unmatched junction bases numbered 3, after V lost 0 bases and J lost 4 bases. For the CDR3, the DNA is TGTGCCAGCAGCTTGGGAAGGGGGCCCACTGAAGCTTTCTTT. It specifies CASSLGRGPTEAFF.

A note on this clone: This sample also contains other DNA sequences that code for the same CDR3. The gene calls are TRBV19 and TRBJ2-7, with 11 bases fitting TRBD1. CDR3 size: 14 residues. Germline lookup yields CDR1 LNHDA and CDR2 SQIVND (reference sequence). Unmatched junction bases numbered 4, after V lost 7 bases and J lost 2 bases. The CDR3 DNA follows: TGTGCCAGTACCCCGGACAGGGGGCCCTACGAGCAGTACTTC. This encodes CASTPDRGPYEQYF.

The V gene is TRBV7-2, the J gene TRBJ1-1; TRBD1 aligns across 7 bases. The trim removed 5 bases at V and 3 bases at J, leaving 3 bases unmatched. The CDR3 runs to 13 residues. Germline CDR1 is SGHTA and CDR2 is FQGNSA. CDR3 amino acids: CASSTQGDTEAFF. CDR3 bases: TGTGCCAGCAGCACTCAGGGGGACACTGAAGCTTTCTTT.

The genes are TRBV5-3 and TRBJ2-1; D is undetermined. TRBV5-3 is classed as an ORF, of uncertain function. V was clipped by 0 bases and J by 7 bases, with 8 bases between them. This CDR3 comprises 13 residues. DNA for the CDR3: TGTGCCAGAAGCTTGGCCAATTTTAATGAGCAGTTCTTC. It codes for CARSLANFNEQFF.

This chain links TRBV5-4 with TRBJ2-1; 9 bases fit TRBD2. Looked up from germline, CDR1 is SGHNT and CDR2 is YYREEE (reference sequence). This CDR3 has 17 residues. With 0 bases clipped from V and 7 bases from J, the junction kept 11 bases outside the gene matches. The CDR3 region is CASSLGGRAGGVNEQFF. The CDR3 nucleotides are TGTGCCAGCAGCTTGGGGGGTCGGGCGGGAGGGGTAAATGAGCAGTTCTTC. Full variable domain (missing parts from reference TRBV5-4 and TRBJ2-1): ETGVTQSPTHLIKTRGQQVTLRCSSQSGHNTVSWYQQALGQGPQFIFQYYREEENGRGNFPPRFSGLQFPNYSSELNVNALELDDSALYLCASSLGGRAGGVNEQFFGPGTRLTVL.